The subject of this entry is one T cell receptor (beta chain). These data are taken from a study of blood T cell repertoires in COVID-19. Source study methods: Estimates of nucleated cell counts were drawn from the amplification of reference gene primers. TCRdb's copy holds only in-frame clones and misses some; the assay was immunoSEQ multiplex PCR. The DNA was the basis for D and trimming; V, J and clone size are from that table. The sample lists about 210,000 clones, around 83% seen once, with less than 6% in the top ten. CDR1 and CDR2 (germline): SGHRS, YFSETQ. There are 15 residues in the CDR3. Losses at the gene ends were 0 bases for V and 1 base for J; bases not matched to a gene: 0.

The sequence came from a woman aged 65 to 85 with COVID-19, enrolled during active disease. The chain employs TRBV5-1 and TRBJ1-5; 8 bases align to TRBD1. Sequences were obtained from peripheral blood. The CDR3, as DNA: TGCGCCAGCAGCTTGGACAGGGGGAGCAATCAGCCCCAGCATTTT. This translates into CASSLDRGSNQPQHF.